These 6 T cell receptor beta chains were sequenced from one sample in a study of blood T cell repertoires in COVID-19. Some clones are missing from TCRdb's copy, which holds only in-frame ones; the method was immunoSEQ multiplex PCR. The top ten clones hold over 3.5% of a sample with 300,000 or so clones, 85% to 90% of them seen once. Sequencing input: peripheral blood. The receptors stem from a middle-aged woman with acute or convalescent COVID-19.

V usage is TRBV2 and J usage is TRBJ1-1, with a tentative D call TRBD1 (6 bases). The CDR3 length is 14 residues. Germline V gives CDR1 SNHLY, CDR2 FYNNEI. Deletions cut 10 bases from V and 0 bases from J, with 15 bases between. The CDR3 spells CATYPGQMNTEAFF. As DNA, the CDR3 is TGTGCCACCTACCCGGGACAAATGAACACTGAAGCTTTCTTT.

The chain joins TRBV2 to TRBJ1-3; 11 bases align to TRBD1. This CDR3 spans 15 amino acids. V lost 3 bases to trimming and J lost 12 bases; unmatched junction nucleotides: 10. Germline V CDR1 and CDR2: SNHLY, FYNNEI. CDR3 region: CASSEQGQGALDIYF. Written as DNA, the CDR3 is TGTGCCAGCAGTGAGCAAGGACAGGGGGCCCTCGACATATATTTT.

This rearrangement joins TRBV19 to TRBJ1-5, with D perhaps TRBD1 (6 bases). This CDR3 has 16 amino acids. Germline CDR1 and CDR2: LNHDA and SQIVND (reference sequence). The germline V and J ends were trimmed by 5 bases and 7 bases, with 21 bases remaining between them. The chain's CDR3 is CASSDDRGRGRQPQHF. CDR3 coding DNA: TGTGCCAGTAGTGATGACCGGGGCAGGGGTAGACAGCCCCAGCATTTT.

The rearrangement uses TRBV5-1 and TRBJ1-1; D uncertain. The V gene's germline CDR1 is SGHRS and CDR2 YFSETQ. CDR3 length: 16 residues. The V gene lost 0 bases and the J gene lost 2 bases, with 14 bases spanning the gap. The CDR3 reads CASSLESGIGNTEAFF. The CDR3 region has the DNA TGCGCCAGCAGCTTGGAGTCAGGAATTGGTAACACTGAAGCTTTCTTT.

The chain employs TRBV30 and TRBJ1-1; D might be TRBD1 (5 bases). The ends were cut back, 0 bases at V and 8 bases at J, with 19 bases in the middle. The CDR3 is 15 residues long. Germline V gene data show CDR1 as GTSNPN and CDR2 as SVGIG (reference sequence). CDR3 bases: TGTGCCTGGAGTGTACAAGCAGGGATCTTTGGAGAAGCTTTCTTT. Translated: CAWSVQAGIFGEAFF. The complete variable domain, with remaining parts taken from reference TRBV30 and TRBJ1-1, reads SQTIHQWPATLVQPVGSPLSLECTVEGTSNPNLYWYRQAAGRGLQLLFYSVGIGQISSEVPQNLSASRPQDRQFILSSKKLLLSDSGFYLCAWSVQAGIFGEAFFGQGTRLTVV.

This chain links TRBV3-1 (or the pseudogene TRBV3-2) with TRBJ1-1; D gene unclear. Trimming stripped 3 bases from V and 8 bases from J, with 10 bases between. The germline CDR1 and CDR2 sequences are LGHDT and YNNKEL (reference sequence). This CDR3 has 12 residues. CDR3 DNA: TGTGCCAGCAGCCAGGGCGGGTTCGAAGCTTTCTTT. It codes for CASSQGGFEAFF.